This T cell receptor beta chain came from a study of shared clonotypes between healthy human individuals. Study conclusions and caveats: Researchers found naive subsets generally carried larger estimated richness than memory subsets. Sampling used blood alone; tissue repertoires probably differ.

This CDR3 spans 14 amino acids. V dropped 4 bases and J dropped 1 base, with 11 bases sitting between them. The germline CDR1 and CDR2 sequences are SGHRS and YFSETQ. When replicate PCRs were run on sorted subsets, they used 150 to 200 ng DNA, 28,000 or so T cell genomes. Clones were sequenced by immunoSEQ multiplex PCR, and TCRdb holds only the in-frame ones, with some missing. Here the sample spans approximately 2,000,000 clones, just over 90% being singletons. Naive CD8 cells comprised CD45RO-negative, CCR7-positively selected cells, excluding terminally differentiated effector memory CD45RA+ cells. Every one of the donors was a Caucasian adult that lived in Nashville, Tennessee. Note on this clone: As yet, its antigen is unknown.

Sequencing was done on a sample of naive CD8+ T cells from PBMCs. The clonotype was recovered from a man aged 18 to 30 in good health. Some clones in this sample may be carry-over from other donors' samples. V is TRBV5-1 and J is TRBJ1-1, with a possible D match to TRBD1 (5 bases). In DNA, the CDR3 is TGCGCCAGCAGCCTCCCGACAGCGAACACTGAAGCTTTCTTT. Amino acid sequence: CASSLPTANTEAFF.